The TCR beta chain described here comes from a study of blood T cells in healthy people across ages. Alongside a J-beta primer mix, a sample-barcoded 5' primer served in a second PCR lasting about 6 to 12 cycles. TCRdb reprocessed the 5' RACE reads via MiXCR and lists one record per CDR3 protein. The sample carries over 1,500,000 distinct CDR3 sequences, roughly two fifths recorded once. Remarks on this clonotype: As yet, its antigen is unknown.

The donors, aged 6 to 90, were healthy Caucasians from Russia. Study results and limitations: A conclusive naive versus antigen-experienced comparison was prevented by the unsorted PBMCs.

The origin of this receptor is a human donor in good health. Sequencing used blood.

CDR3 loop: CASSQGSAGGHEQYF. CDR3 bases: TGCGCCAGCAGCCAAGGCTCTGCAGGGGGCCACGAGCAGTACTTC. The chain combines TRBV4-3 with TRBJ2-7, with 8 bases fitting TRBD1. The J segment lost 5 bases and the V segment lost 1 base, leaving 7 bases of the junction unmatched. Germline loops: CDR1 LGHNA, CDR2 YSLEER. The CDR3 sequence is 15 residues long.